This T cell receptor beta chain was profiled in a study of metastatic and nonmetastatic thyroid tumors. Study results and caveats: Within blood and tumor, benign nodules reportedly had significantly lower TCR beta diversity than malignant thyroid tumors did.

No patient had received any treatment before thyroid surgery. MiXCR re-clonotyped the PCR reads for TCRdb. In the table there are about 85,000 clones, 8% to 9.5% of which are singletons. There are many counts of this clone. The antigen is unknown. Germline lookup yields CDR1 MDHEN and CDR2 SYDVKM. The CDR3 spans 11 residues. The V end was cut by 8 bases, the J end by 4 bases, with 9 bases between. The rearrangement uses TRBV28 and TRBJ2-7; D is unclear. Sequenced: blood. This clonotype was sampled from a female donor with papillary thyroid cancer or a benign thyroid nodule (not recorded which). Some clones in this sample may be carry-over from other donors' samples. The CDR3 region has the DNA TGTGCCAGCGCCAATTTGTACGAGCAGTACTTC. It yields the protein CASANLYEQYF.